The entry that follows covers one T cell receptor (beta chain) sequence. The sample is drawn from a study of shared clonotypes between healthy human individuals. At the level of the study: Per donor, three plates held CD4 naive cells, three held CD4 memory, two held CD8 naive and one held CD8 memory.

Method: immunoSEQ multiplex PCR; TCRdb's copy keeps in-frame clones and lacks some. The sample lists under 600,000 clones; roughly 98% were seen once. Naive CD8 cells comprised CD45RO-negative, CCR7-positively selected cells, excluding terminally differentiated effector memory CD45RA+ cells. This CDR3 has 17 amino acids. Germline lookup yields CDR1 SGHRS and CDR2 YFSETQ. V was trimmed by 4 bases and J by 4 bases, leaving 21 bases between them. The sample taken for sequencing was naive CD8+ T cells sorted from blood. The chain couples TRBV5-1 to TRBJ2-1; unclear D gene. The receptor was derived from a man younger than 40 in good health. CDR3 in amino acids: CASSHMDVLQAYNEQFF. CDR3 in DNA: TGCGCCAGCAGCCATATGGATGTGCTCCAGGCTTACAATGAGCAGTTCTTC.